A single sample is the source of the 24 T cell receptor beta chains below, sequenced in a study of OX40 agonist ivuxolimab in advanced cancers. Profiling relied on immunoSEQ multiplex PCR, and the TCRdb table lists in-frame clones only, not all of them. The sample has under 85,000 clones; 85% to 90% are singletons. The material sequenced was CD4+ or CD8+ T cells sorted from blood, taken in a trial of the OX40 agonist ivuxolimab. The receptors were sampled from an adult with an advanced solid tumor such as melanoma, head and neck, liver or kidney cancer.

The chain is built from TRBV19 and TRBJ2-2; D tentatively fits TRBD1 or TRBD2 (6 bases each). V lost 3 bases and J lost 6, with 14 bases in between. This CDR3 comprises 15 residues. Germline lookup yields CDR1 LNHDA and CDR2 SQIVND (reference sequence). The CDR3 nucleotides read TGTGCCAGTAGTATTACATGGGGGGCGGCCGGGGAGCTGTTTTTT. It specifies CASSITWGAAGELFF.

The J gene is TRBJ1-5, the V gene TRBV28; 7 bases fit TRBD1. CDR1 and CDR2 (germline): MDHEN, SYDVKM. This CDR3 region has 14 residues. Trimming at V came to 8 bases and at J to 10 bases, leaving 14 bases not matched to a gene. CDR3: CASARGQRGPPQHF. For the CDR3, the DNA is TGTGCCAGCGCCCGTGGCCAAAGGGGGCCCCCCCAGCATTTT.

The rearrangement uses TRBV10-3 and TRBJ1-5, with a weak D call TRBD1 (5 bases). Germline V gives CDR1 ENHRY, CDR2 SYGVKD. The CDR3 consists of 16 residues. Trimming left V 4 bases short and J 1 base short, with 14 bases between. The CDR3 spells CAISGGGDLSNQPQHF. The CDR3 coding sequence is TGTGCCATCAGTGGGGGGGGAGATTTAAGCAATCAGCCCCAGCATTTT.

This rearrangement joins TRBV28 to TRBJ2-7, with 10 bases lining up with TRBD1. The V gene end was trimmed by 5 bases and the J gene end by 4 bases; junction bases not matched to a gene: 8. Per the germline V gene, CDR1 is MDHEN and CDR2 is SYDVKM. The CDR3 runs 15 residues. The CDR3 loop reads CASSTPGQGNYEQYV. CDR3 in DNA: TGTGCCAGCAGTACCCCGGGACAGGGGAATTACGAGCAGTACGTC.

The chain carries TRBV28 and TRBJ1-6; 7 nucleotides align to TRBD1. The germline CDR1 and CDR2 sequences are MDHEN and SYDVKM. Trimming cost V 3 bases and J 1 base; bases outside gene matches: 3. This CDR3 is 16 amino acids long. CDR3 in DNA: TGTGCCAGCAGTTTTAACAGGGGATCCTATAATTCACCCCTCCACTTT. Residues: CASSFNRGSYNSPLHF.

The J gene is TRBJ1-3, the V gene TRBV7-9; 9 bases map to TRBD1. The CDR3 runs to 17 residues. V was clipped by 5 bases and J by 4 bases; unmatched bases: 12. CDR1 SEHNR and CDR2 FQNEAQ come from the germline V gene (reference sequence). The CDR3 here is CASSRQGVSVSGNTIYF. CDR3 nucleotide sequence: TGTGCCAGCAGCCGACAGGGGGTTTCAGTCTCGGGAAACACCATATATTTT.

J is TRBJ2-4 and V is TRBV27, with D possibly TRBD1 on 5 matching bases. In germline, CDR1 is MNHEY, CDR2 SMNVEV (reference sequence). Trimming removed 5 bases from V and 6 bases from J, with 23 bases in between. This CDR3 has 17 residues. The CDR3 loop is CASSPRLDRLLGNIQYF. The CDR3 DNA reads TGTGCCAGCAGTCCCCGGCTCGACAGACTCCTTGGAAACATTCAGTACTTC.

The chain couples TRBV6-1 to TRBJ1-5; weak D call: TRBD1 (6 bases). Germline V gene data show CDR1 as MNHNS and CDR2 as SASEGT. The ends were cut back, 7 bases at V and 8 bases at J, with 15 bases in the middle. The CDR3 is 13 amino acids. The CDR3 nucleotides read TGTGCCAGCACCCTTACTTACAGGGAGCCCCAGCATTTT. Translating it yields CASTLTYREPQHF.

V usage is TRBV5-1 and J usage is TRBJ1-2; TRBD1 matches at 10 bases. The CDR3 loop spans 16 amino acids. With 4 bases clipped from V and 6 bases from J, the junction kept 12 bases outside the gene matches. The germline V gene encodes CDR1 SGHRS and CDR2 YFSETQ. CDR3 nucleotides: TGCGCCAGCAGCACACAGACAGGGGGCCTGAGGAATGGCTACACCTTC. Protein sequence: CASSTQTGGLRNGYTF.

The CDR3 DNA reads TGTGCCAGCAGCTCCCAGGGGGAGAACACCGGGGAGCTGTTTTTT. This codes for CASSSQGENTGELFF. V and J are TRBV7-3 and TRBJ2-2; TRBD1 matches at 7 bases. The germline V gene encodes CDR1 SGHTA and CDR2 FQGTGA. The CDR3 contains 15 residues. Trimming took 4 bases from V and 1 from J; bases not matched to a gene: 3.

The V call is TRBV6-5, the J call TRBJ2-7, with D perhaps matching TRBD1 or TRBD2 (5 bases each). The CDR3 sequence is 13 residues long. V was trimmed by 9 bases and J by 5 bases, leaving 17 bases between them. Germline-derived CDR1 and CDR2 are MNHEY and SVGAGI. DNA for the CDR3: TGTGCCAGGGGGCGGGCAGGTAGGAACGAGCAGTACGTC. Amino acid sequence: CARGRAGRNEQYV.

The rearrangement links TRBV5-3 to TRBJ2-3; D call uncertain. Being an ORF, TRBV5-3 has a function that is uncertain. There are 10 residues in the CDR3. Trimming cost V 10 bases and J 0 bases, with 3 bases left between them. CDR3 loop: CAPSTDTQYF. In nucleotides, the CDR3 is TGTGCCCCCAGCACAGATACGCAGTATTTT.

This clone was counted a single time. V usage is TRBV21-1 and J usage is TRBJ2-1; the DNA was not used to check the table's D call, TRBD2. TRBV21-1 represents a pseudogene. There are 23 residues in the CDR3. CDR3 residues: CASSLHPGQGAGGHPINYNEQFF. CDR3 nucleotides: TGTGCCAGCAGCCTCCATCCGGGACAGGGAGCGGGGGGCCACCCTATAAATTACAATGAGCAGTTCTTC.

Here the CDR3 reads CASSPNDRPEAFF. CDR3 nucleotide sequence: TGCGCCAGCAGCCCTAATGACAGGCCGGAAGCTTTCTTT. The chain carries TRBV5-1 and TRBJ1-1; perhaps TRBD1 as D (6 bases). Germline V gene data show CDR1 as SGHRS and CDR2 as YFSETQ. The CDR3 totals 13 residues. V lost 4 bases to trimming and J lost 8 bases, with 15 bases between them.

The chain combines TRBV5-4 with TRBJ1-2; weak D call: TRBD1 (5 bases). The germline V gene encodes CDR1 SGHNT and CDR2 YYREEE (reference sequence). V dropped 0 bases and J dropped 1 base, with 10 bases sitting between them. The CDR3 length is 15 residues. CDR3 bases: TGTGCCAGCAGCTTGGAAGGGCAGGGTAACTATGGCTACACCTTC. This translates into CASSLEGQGNYGYTF.

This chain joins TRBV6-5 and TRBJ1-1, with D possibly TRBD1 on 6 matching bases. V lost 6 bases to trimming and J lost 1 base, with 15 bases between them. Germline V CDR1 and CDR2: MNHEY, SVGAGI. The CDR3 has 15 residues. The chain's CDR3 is CASRQPRGTNTEAFF. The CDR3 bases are TGTGCCAGCAGGCAACCCAGGGGTACGAACACTGAAGCTTTCTTT.

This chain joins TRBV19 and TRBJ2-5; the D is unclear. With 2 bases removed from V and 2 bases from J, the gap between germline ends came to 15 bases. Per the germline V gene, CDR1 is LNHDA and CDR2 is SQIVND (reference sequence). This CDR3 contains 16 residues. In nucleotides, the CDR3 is TGTGCCAGTAGTATAAGTGTGGGTTCTGGACAAGAGACCCAGTACTTC. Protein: CASSISVGSGQETQYF.

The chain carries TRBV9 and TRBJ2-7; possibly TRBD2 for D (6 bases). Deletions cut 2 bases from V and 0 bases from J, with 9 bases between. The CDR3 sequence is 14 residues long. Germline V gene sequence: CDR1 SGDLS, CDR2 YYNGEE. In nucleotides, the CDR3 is TGTGCCAGCAGCGTGGGACTTAGCTCCTACGAGCAGTACTTC. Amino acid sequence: CASSVGLSSYEQYF.

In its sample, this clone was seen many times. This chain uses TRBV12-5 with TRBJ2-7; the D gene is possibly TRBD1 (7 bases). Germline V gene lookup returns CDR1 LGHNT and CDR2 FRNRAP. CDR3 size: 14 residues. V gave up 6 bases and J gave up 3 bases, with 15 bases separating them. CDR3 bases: TGTGCTAGTGGCTCTGGGGGGACAGACTACGAGCAGTACTTC. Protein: CASGSGGTDYEQYF.

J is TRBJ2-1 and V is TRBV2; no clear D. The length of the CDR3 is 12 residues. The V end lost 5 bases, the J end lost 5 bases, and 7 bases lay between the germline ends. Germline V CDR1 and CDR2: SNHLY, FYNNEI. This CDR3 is CASSSENNEQFF. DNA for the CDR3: TGTGCCAGCAGTTCTGAGAACAATGAGCAGTTCTTC. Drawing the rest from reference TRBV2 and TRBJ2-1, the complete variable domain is EPEVTQTPSHQVTQMGQEVILRCVPISNHLYFYWYRQILGQKVEFLVSFYNNEISEKSEIFDDQFSVERPDGSNFTLKIRSTKLEDSAMYFCASSSENNEQFFGPGTRLTVL.

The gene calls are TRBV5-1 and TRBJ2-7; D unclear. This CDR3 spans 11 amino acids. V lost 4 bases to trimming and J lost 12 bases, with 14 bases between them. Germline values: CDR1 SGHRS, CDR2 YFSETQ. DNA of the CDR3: TGCGCCAGCAGCCCCTATCTGGAGACGTACGTC. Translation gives CASSPYLETYV.

The CDR3 sequence is CASSMGSGRGQETQYF. The DNA for the CDR3 is TGTGCCAGCAGCATGGGGAGCGGCAGGGGGCAAGAGACCCAGTACTTC. The V and J genes are TRBV28 and TRBJ2-5; TRBD1 aligns across 7 bases. The germline V gene has CDR1 MDHEN and CDR2 SYDVKM. J was trimmed by 2 bases and V by 6 bases; bases with no gene match: 12. This CDR3 contains 16 residues.

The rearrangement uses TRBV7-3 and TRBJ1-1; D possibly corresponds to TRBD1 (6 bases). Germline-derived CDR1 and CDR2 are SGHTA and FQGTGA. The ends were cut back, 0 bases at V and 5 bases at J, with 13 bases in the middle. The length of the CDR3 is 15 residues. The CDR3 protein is CASSLTLARGTEAFF. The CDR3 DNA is TGTGCCAGCAGCTTAACGTTAGCGAGGGGGACTGAAGCTTTCTTT. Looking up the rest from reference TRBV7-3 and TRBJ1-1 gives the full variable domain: GAGVSQTPSNKVTEKGKYVELRCDPISGHTALYWYRQSLGQGPEFLIYFQGTGAADDSGLPNDRFFAVRPEGSVSTLKIQRTERGDSAVYLCASSLTLARGTEAFFGQGTRLTVV.

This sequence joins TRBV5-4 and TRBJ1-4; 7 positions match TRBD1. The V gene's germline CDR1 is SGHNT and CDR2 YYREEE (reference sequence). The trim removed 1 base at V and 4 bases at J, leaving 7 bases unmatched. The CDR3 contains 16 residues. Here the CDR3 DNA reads TGTGCCAGCAGCTTGAGATTAGGGGGCGATAATGAAAAACTGTTTTTT. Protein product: CASSLRLGGDNEKLFF.